This paragraph reports one T cell receptor (beta chain). This clonotype showed up just a few times. Its binding antigen is unknown. Base-call qualities are not available, and no considerably larger clone is one nucleotide away. Libraries were prepared through 5' RACE. TCRdb names Illumina HiSeq 2000 as the instrument used. Template switching added a universal primer binding site, and the final cDNA carried a unique molecular identifier that allowed TCR cDNA molecules to be counted accurately. Specific primers in the conserved constant-segment region were used to synthesize first-strand cDNA for the TCR alpha and beta chains. To control for contamination, each cDNA library was double barcoded with a SMART-Mk sample barcode plus Illumina barcodes. TruSeq adapter sequences, together with Illumina sample barcodes, were added in two successive PCR steps. The TCR alpha and beta cDNA libraries were sequenced on the Illumina HiSeq platform using custom primers. The authors processed their data as follows. MiGEC was used to process raw reads and extract unique molecular identifiers, and MiXCR was used to find CDR3 positions. For each individual, recombination models were inferred using an EM algorithm with the repgenHMM and IGoR tools. Shared clonotypes were analyzed with the tcR package in R, and sharing was normalized by the product of cloneset sizes. To study raw recombination without the effects of thymic and clonal selection, out-of-frame nonproductive sequences were analyzed. The public reads were run again by TCRdb, first through fastp at Q25 and then through MiXCR, and only productive beta chains were kept. Every CDR3 protein is listed once, alongside the most common genes and DNA of its rows. In this record, the V and J calls reflect TCRdb's handling and not the investigators' own analysis. A total of 200,000 to 250,000 distinct CDR3 sequences appear in this sample, around 6.6% of them only once. The ten largest clones add up to 3.5% to 4% of the sample.

The sample belongs to a study of identical twins listed by TCRdb under 2016. Regarding the study in general: The study deep-sequenced TCR alpha and beta repertoires from monozygotic twins, unrelated adults of various ages and cord blood to test whether fetal clonotypes persist. To rule out contamination, the twin experiments were replicated at different times with different library preparation protocols. The investigation overall reported the following: Zero-insertion analyses could be partly confounded by invariant T cells such as MAIT and iNKT, although diverse VJ usage argued against such confounding for most clonotypes. Because the same donors could not be followed over many years, the conclusions relied on cross-sectional statistical analysis. Fewer insertions were carried by abundant cord blood beta clonotypes, a similar but weaker trend appeared in young adult naive repertoires, and no such trend appeared in memory repertoires. Recombination models systematically underestimated out-of-frame TCR alpha sharing in monozygotic twins but agreed with sharing between unrelated individuals. Excess twin sharing in beta out-of-frame sequences was weaker because fewer shared sequences lowered the signal-to-noise ratio. Compared with coincidental sharing between unrelated individuals, an excess of low generation-probability sequences was observed among out-of-frame TCR alpha sequences shared between twins.

Only healthy Caucasian donors were included. The twin cohort consisted of three pairs of female monozygotic twins, all aged about 18 to 30 years. Miltenyi CD45RO+ enrichment and human naive T-cell isolation kits were used to isolate memory (CD45RO+) and naive T cells from PBMC. The germline V gene gives CDR1 as SNHLY and CDR2 as FYNNEI. The CDR3 sequence holds 15 residues, the cysteine and phenylalanine included. Only the CDR3 portion is preserved as DNA: 45 bases, with reading frame beginning at the first base. V is pared back by 4 bases and J by 3 bases, with 13 bases lying between the germline termini. This sample also belongs to another study, concerning yellow fever vaccine responses in identical twins. The second paper states: According to the authors, in identical twins the way T cells responded to vaccination appeared partly convergent and partly personalized. Focusing on identical twins, the study followed the T cell clones that responded to the vaccine, and did so with precision.

In this chain, TRBV2 is recombined with TRBJ2-4; no confident D gene assignment can be made. This clonotype originated in a woman younger than 35 in good health. Specimen: memory (CD45RO+) T cells sorted from blood. Taken with the paper, the label for cell subset or site translates to: CD45RO+ enriched T cells. The CDR3 corresponds to CASSAEVGGKNIQYF. The base sequence is TGTGCCAGCAGTGCCGAGGTTGGCGGCAAAAACATTCAGTACTTC.